A selection of T cell receptor beta chains follows, all from one sample in a study of shared clonotypes between healthy human individuals. Clones were sequenced by immunoSEQ multiplex PCR, and TCRdb holds only the in-frame ones, with some missing. The table lists millions of clones, around nine tenths of them singletons, with roughly 0.14% in the top ten. The specimen was naive CD4+ T cells sorted from blood. These receptors originate from a man aged 18 to 29 in good health. Both conserved end residues are part of each CDR3. D genes are given only for firm matches. Only some rows state a clone size, as once, few, many or a class for expanded clones.

size	J	D	V	CDR3	DNA
.	TRBJ2-3	.	TRBV5-4	CASSPPGPLSTDTQYF	TGTGCCAGCAGCCCCCCGGGCCCCCTAAGCACAGATACGCAGTATTTT
.	TRBJ2-2	TRBD1	TRBV5-1	CASRGTGGNTGELFF	TGCGCCAGCAGAGGGACAGGGGGGAACACCGGGGAGCTGTTTTTT
.	TRBJ2-7	TRBD2	TRBV7-9	CASSHSGRTYEQYF	TGTGCCAGCAGCCACTCCGGGAGGACCTACGAGCAGTACTTC
.	TRBJ2-1	.	TRBV6-6	CASSYSIGSYNEQFF	TGTGCCAGCAGTTACTCGATCGGCTCCTACAATGAGCAGTTCTTC
.	TRBJ1-3	.	TRBV6-1	CASSDTERNTIYF	TGTGCCAGCAGTGATACAGAAAGAAACACCATATATTTT
.	TRBJ2-1	TRBD2	TRBV11-2	CASSLAQGRLASYNEQFF	TGTGCCAGCAGCTTAGCCCAGGGAAGACTAGCTTCCTACAATGAGCAGTTCTTC
.	TRBJ1-2	.	TRBV19	CASSIGREWNYGYTF	TGTGCCAGTAGTATTGGTCGCGAGTGGAACTATGGCTACACCTTC
.	TRBJ2-1	TRBD2	TRBV28	CASSLAVAGGHEQFF	TGTGCCAGCAGTTTAGCGGTAGCGGGGGGACATGAGCAGTTCTTC
.	TRBJ2-1	.	TRBV5-1	CASSLDTYNEQFF	TGCGCCAGCAGCTTGGATACCTACAATGAGCAGTTCTTC
.	TRBJ2-1	TRBD2	TRBV29-1	CSVVGGGSSYNEQFF	TGCAGCGTTGTAGGCGGGGGGAGCTCCTACAATGAGCAGTTCTTC
.	TRBJ2-7	.	TRBV4-1	CASSQDTAGGIYEQYF	TGCGCCAGCAGCCAAGATACTGCAGGGGGGATCTACGAGCAGTACTTC
.	TRBJ1-6	.	TRBV5-3	CARSYNPLRPLHF	TGTGCCAGAAGCTACAACCCTCTGCGGCCCCTCCACTTT
.	TRBJ2-7	TRBD2	TRBV7-9	CASSLAQGSTSSPYEQYF	TGTGCCAGCAGCTTAGCGCAGGGATCGACTAGCAGCCCCTACGAGCAGTACTTC
.	TRBJ2-1	.	TRBV30	CAWSFRGNEQFF	TGTGCCTGGAGTTTTAGGGGCAATGAGCAGTTCTTC
.	TRBJ1-5	.	TRBV9	CASSRTGISNQPQHF	TGTGCCAGCAGCCGAACAGGGATTAGCAATCAGCCCCAGCATTTT
.	TRBJ1-5	TRBD1	TRBV6-6	CASVTGGVSNQPQHF	TGTGCCAGCGTTACAGGGGGGGTTAGCAATCAGCCCCAGCATTTT
.	TRBJ1-4	.	TRBV30	CAWSYTTNEKLFF	TGTGCCTGGAGTTATACAACTAATGAAAAACTGTTTTTT
once	TRBJ2-3	TRBD2	TRBV28	CATSTITLAGALSTDTQYF	TGTGCCACCTCCACCATTACCCTAGCGGGGGCCCTAAGCACAGATACGCAGTATTTT
.	TRBJ2-7	.	TRBV18	CASSPHEDRTRGCYEQYF	TGTGCCAGCTCACCACACGAGGACAGAACGCGAGGGTGTTACGAGCAGTACTTC
.	TRBJ1-1	.	TRBV14	CASSQGGGRNTEAFF	TGTGCCAGCAGCCAAGGGGGGGGTCGGAACACTGAAGCTTTCTTT
.	TRBJ2-7	.	TRBV11-2	CASSLYTSYEQYF	TGTGCCAGCAGCTTATATACCTCCTACGAGCAGTACTTC
.	TRBJ2-1	TRBD2	TRBV15	CATSSPLAGRYNEQFF	TGTGCCACCAGCAGCCCACTAGCGGGCCGCTACAATGAGCAGTTCTTC
.	TRBJ1-5	.	TRBV6-5	CASSYSAQQPQHF	TGTGCCAGCAGTTACTCTGCCCAACAGCCCCAGCATTTT
.	TRBJ2-5	TRBD2	TRBV6-5	CAASGGASGETQYF	TGTGCCGCCTCCGGGGGGGCCTCCGGGGAGACCCAGTACTTC
.	TRBJ2-1	TRBD2	TRBV4-3	CASSQGTLAVYNEQFF	TGCGCCAGCAGCCAAGGTACACTAGCGGTCTACAATGAGCAGTTCTTC
.	TRBJ2-3	TRBD1	TRBV5-1	CASSLSPNTGGADTQYF	TGCGCCAGCAGCTTGTCCCCCAACACAGGGGGCGCAGATACGCAGTATTTT
once	TRBJ2-3	.	TRBV19	CARFTDTQYF	TGTGCCAGATTCACAGATACGCAGTATTTT
.	TRBJ1-6	.	TRBV6-1	CASSATATSNSPLHF	TGTGCCAGCAGTGCGACAGCAACCTCCAATTCACCCCTCCACTTT
.	TRBJ2-7	.	TRBV18	CASSPRQNGGYEQYF	TGTGCCAGCTCACCACGACAGAACGGAGGCTACGAGCAGTACTTC
.	TRBJ2-6	TRBD1	TRBV29-1	CSVDTGATSGANVLTF	TGCAGCGTTGATACAGGGGCCACCTCTGGGGCCAACGTCCTGACTTTC
.	TRBJ2-7	.	TRBV6-5	CASSRGTGSSYEQYF	TGTGCCAGCAGTAGGGGAACTGGGAGCTCCTACGAGCAGTACTTC
.	TRBJ2-7	.	TRBV6-6	CASSSLYEQYF	TGTGCCAGCAGTTCCCTTTACGAGCAGTACTTC
.	TRBJ2-1	.	TRBV11-2	CASSFETSSYNEQFF	TGTGCCAGCAGCTTCGAAACAAGCTCCTACAATGAGCAGTTCTTC
.	TRBJ2-4	TRBD1	TRBV2	CASSEGQLAKNIQYF	TGTGCCAGCAGCGAGGGACAGCTAGCCAAAAACATTCAGTACTTC
.	TRBJ1-1	TRBD1	TRBV2	CASTRTGSNTEAFF	TGTGCCAGCACCCGGACAGGGTCGAACACTGAAGCTTTCTTT
.	TRBJ2-2	TRBD1	TRBV7-7	CASSRLDRANTGELFF	TGTGCTAGCAGCCGACTGGACAGGGCCAACACCGGGGAGCTGTTTTTT
.	TRBJ1-5	TRBD1	TRBV7-9	CASSIGQVGYQPQHF	TGTGCCAGCAGCATCGGACAGGTGGGGTATCAGCCCCAGCATTTT
.	TRBJ1-1	TRBD1	TRBV6-5	CASRYGQANTEAFF	TGTGCCAGCAGATACGGACAGGCCAACACTGAAGCTTTCTTT
.	TRBJ1-1	.	TRBV7-9	CASSPSGGQTEAFF	TGTGCCAGCAGCCCGAGTGGGGGGCAAACTGAAGCTTTCTTT
.	TRBJ1-5	.	TRBV20-1	CSATKGETQHF	TGCAGTGCTACTAAGGGTGAGACCCAGCATTTT
.	TRBJ2-7	TRBD1	TRBV6-6	CASTLQGNEQYF	TGTGCCAGCACTCTACAGGGGAACGAGCAGTACTTC
.	TRBJ2-2	TRBD2	TRBV9	CASSVAGGPTGELFF	TGTGCCAGCAGCGTAGCGGGGGGGCCGACCGGGGAGCTGTTTTTT
.	TRBJ2-7	TRBD1	TRBV5-4	CASSFPGQGAGEQYF	TGTGCCAGCAGTTTTCCGGGACAGGGGGCAGGGGAGCAGTACTTC
.	TRBJ2-7	.	TRBV2	CASSEAGSSYEQYF	TGTGCCAGCAGTGAGGCCGGAAGCTCCTACGAGCAGTACTTC
.	TRBJ2-2	TRBD2	TRBV11-2	CASSQLSWREIAGELFF	TGTGCCAGCAGCCAATTGAGTTGGCGGGAGATCGCCGGGGAGCTGTTTTTT
.	TRBJ1-6	.	TRBV18	CASSQQGGGNSPLHF	TGTGCCAGCTCACAACAGGGAGGAGGTAATTCACCCCTCCACTTT
.	TRBJ1-1	.	TRBV30	CAWSRQADTEAFF	TGTGCCTGGAGTAGACAGGCAGACACTGAAGCTTTCTTT
few	TRBJ1-2	TRBD1	TRBV2	CASSEWDRAYVYTF	TGTGCCAGCAGTGAGTGGGACAGGGCATATGTCTACACCTTC
.	TRBJ1-1	.	TRBV30	CASIHPGLGTEAFF	TGTGCCTCTATACACCCCGGGCTGGGCACTGAAGCTTTCTTT
.	TRBJ2-2	.	TRBV19	CASSIGSGELFF	TGTGCCAGTAGTATCGGGTCCGGGGAGCTGTTTTTT
.	TRBJ1-2	TRBD1	TRBV19	CASKPDRAGKKGYTF	TGTGCCAGTAAACCGGACAGGGCGGGTAAGAAAGGCTACACCTTC
.	TRBJ2-2	.	TRBV2	CASSVQGGTGELFF	TGTGCCAGCAGCGTTCAGGGAGGCACCGGGGAGCTGTTTTTT